Below are 17 T cell receptor beta chains sequenced from a single sample in a study of GPR56 and killer-like receptors on CD4 memory cells (dated by TCRdb to the late 2010s). For sequencing, an Illumina HiSeq 2500 was employed. Each entry corresponds to one CDR3 protein sequence from reads that TCRdb reprocessed, and DNA is not given. The record for this sample contains approximately 3,200 distinct CDR3 sequences. The ten top clones hold around 5% of the sample. Prior to TCRbeta sequencing, five KLR/GPR56-defined CD4+ populations were enriched by fluorescence-activated cell sorting. The sequenced sample consisted of memory CD4+ T cells from blood. The source of these receptors is a human donor in good health.

This chain links TRBV2 with TRBJ1-2; TCRdb picks TRBD1, but there is no DNA to check that call. The germline CDR1 and CDR2 sequences are SNHLY and FYNNEI. There are 15 residues in the CDR3. CDR3: CASSSRPLLGYGYTF.

V and J are TRBV20-1 and TRBJ2-3; TCRdb proposes TRBD1, but this gene call is untestable without DNA. CDR3 size: 16 residues. Germline V lookup: CDR1 DFQATT, CDR2 SNEGSKA (reference sequence). CDR3 residues: CSARAVRGGARDTQYF.

The V gene is TRBV6-2 or TRBV6-3, the J gene TRBJ2-3; TCRdb gives TRBD2 as the D gene, but with no DNA this cannot be confirmed. CDR1 is MNHEY, CDR2 SVGEGT, per germline. The CDR3 is 20 residues long. CDR3 amino acids: CASSYRSASGLAGGTDTQYF.

The chain links TRBV6-2 or TRBV6-3 to TRBJ2-2; the TCRdb D gene call, TRBD2, has no DNA to confirm it. CDR3 length equals 17 residues. CDR1 is MNHEY and CDR2 is SVGEGT in the germline V gene. The CDR3 sequence is CASSPLAGSSYTGELFF.

This clonotype is called large based on its frequency. The chain couples TRBV7-2 to TRBJ1-2. CDR3 size: 14 residues. Germline V gene data show CDR1 as SGHTA and CDR2 as FQGNSA. The CDR3 spells CASSLDYNSYGYTF.

The chain links TRBV6-6 to TRBJ2-3; there is no DNA to check the TCRdb D call of TRBD2. CDR3 size: 15 residues. Looked up from germline, CDR1 is MNHNY and CDR2 is SVGAGI (reference sequence). The CDR3 loop is CASSPGTSGVDTQYF.

This clonotype is medium-sized by frequency. V gene TRBV6-5 combines with J gene TRBJ1-2. This CDR3 contains 15 residues. CDR1 is MNHEY and CDR2 is SVGAGI in the germline V gene. The CDR3 region is CASSYSGGINYGYTF.

The J gene is TRBJ1-6, the V gene TRBV6-1; TCRdb outputs TRBD1, but without DNA this stays unchecked. The CDR3 runs 14 residues. Germline V gene sequence: CDR1 MNHNS, CDR2 SASEGT. CDR3 loop: CASTQGARHSPLHF.

Measured by frequency, this clonotype is medium-sized. The chain uses TRBV9 and TRBJ1-4; TCRdb reports TRBD1, a call that lacks DNA to check it against. This CDR3 spans 15 amino acids. Germline lookup yields CDR1 SGDLS and CDR2 YYNGEE. The CDR3 sequence: CASSVAAGGIEKLFF. Full variable domain (outside the CDR3, taken from reference TRBV9 and TRBJ1-4): DSGVTQTPKHLITATGQRVTLRCSPRSGDLSVYWYQQSLDQGLQFLIQYYNGEERAKGNILERFSAQQFPDLHSELNLSSLELGDSALYFCASSVAAGGIEKLFFGSGTQLSVL.

Frequency places this clonotype as medium-sized. V is TRBV12-3 or TRBV12-4 and J is TRBJ1-2. This CDR3 spans 13 amino acids. CDR3 loop: CASRPPGRDGYTF.

The gene calls are TRBV12-3 or TRBV12-4 and TRBJ2-7; TCRdb lists TRBD1, though no DNA is available to test this call. The CDR3 is 14 amino acids. The CDR3 sequence is CASRLTGETYEQYF.

The chain employs TRBV6-2 or TRBV6-3 and TRBJ1-2; with no DNA, the TCRdb D assignment of TRBD1 cannot be verified. Germline assignment: CDR1 MNHEY and CDR2 SVGEGT. This CDR3 region has 14 residues. This CDR3 is CASTYPGTGNGYTF.

The chain recombines TRBV6-1 with TRBJ2-3; there is no DNA to check the TCRdb D call of TRBD2. This CDR3 comprises 15 residues. Germline V gene sequence: CDR1 MNHNS, CDR2 SASEGT. The CDR3 here is CASSESSGGTDTQYF.

V usage is TRBV9 and J usage is TRBJ1-3. The CDR3 totals 12 residues. Per germline, CDR1 SGDLS and CDR2 YYNGEE. The CDR3 reads CASSVQGNTIYF.

By frequency, this clonotype is medium-sized. The rearrangement links TRBV6-1 to TRBJ1-1; the D call from TCRdb, TRBD1, cannot be confirmed without DNA. The CDR3 spans 14 residues. The V gene's germline CDR1 is MNHNS and CDR2 SASEGT. This CDR3 is CASLYLDRDTEAFF.

By frequency, this clonotype registers medium-sized. The chain uses TRBV6-2 or TRBV6-3 and TRBJ2-4; as DNA is missing, the TRBD2 call by TCRdb cannot be tested. CDR1 and CDR2 from the germline V gene are MNHEY and SVGEGT. The CDR3 runs 17 residues. Here the CDR3 reads CASSYSTSGGATDIQYF.

V usage is TRBV20-1 and J usage is TRBJ1-6. The CDR3 loop spans 14 amino acids. Germline V gives CDR1 DFQATT, CDR2 SNEGSKA (reference sequence). The CDR3 reads CSARDWQGGSPLHF.